This T cell receptor (beta chain) stems from a study of cytomegalovirus exposure and HLA in healthy donors. Overall study context: In an early release, HLA-typed donors contributed tens of millions of unique TCR sequences.

The CDR3 runs 11 residues. Germline V gene lookup returns CDR1 GTSNPN and CDR2 SVGIG (reference sequence). PCR used 60 Vbeta primers and 13 Jbeta primers. In the original analysis: Approximately 12 million of the 75 million to 95 million unique TCR beta chains counted in a later analysis were shared. Here immunoSEQ multiplex PCR was the method, and the copy in TCRdb shows in-frame clones only, minus some. The V and J calls and clone size come from that table; D and trimming were worked out from the DNA. The sample comprises fewer than 150,000 clones, about four fifths of which are singletons, and 7.5% to 9.5% rests with the top ten.

The chain joins TRBV30 to TRBJ2-5; D call uncertain. The last part of the DNA fits TRBJ2-7 better; the J call may be wrong. The sequenced sample was PBMCs. This TCR was recovered from a female donor in good health and CMV-seropositive. The CDR3: CAWSVAYEQYF. CDR3 coding DNA: TGTGCCTGGAGTGTAGCGTACGAGCAGTACTTC.